This T cell receptor (beta chain) was retrieved from a study of shared clonotypes between healthy human individuals. General study points: Among donors, the sharing of clonotypes was expected to be influenced by sequencing depth.

Unsorted samples relied on 80 million to 90 million PBMCs, which served as the source of genomic DNA. Details on this clone: Its antigen remains unknown.

Germline loops: CDR1 SQVTM, CDR2 ANQGSEA. The CDR3 covers 17 residues. Unmatched junction bases numbered 15, after V lost 5 bases and J lost 0 bases. Researchers divided each subset's genomic DNA evenly across several immunoSEQ plates. Original analysis: Junction-only immunoSEQ sequences carried no quality scores, so filtering differed. Repertoires were generated with immunoSEQ multiplex PCR, while TCRdb's copy carries only in-frame clones and drops some. V and J calls and clone size come straight from that table; D and trimming were deduced from the DNA. Here the sample spans fewer than 600,000 clones, 60% to 80% being singletons.

The sequenced material came from PBMCs. The chain recombines TRBV29-1 with TRBJ1-1; 7 bases match TRBD1. This clonotype was obtained from a woman aged 40 to 49 in good health. Some clones in this sample may be carry-over from other donors' samples. CDR3 amino acids: CSVQLTGQWDMNTEAFF. Here the CDR3 DNA reads TGCAGCGTTCAATTAACGGGACAGTGGGATATGAACACTGAAGCTTTCTTT.